The T cell receptor beta chain described here comes from a study of T-cell reconstitution after alpha-beta-depleted transplantation in children. Study-level points and caveats: Surviving recipient T cells and thymic progenitors produced the high day-60 TCRbeta diversity seen in some patients. The main origin of T-cell counts and diversity one year after transplant was newly produced T cells. Several hundred graft clones that had expanded were reportedly the source of alpha-beta T cells about two months after transplant.

Preparation of the TCRbeta library was carried out with unique molecular identifiers. TCRdb called the PCR reads again in MiXCR, with one record for every CDR3 protein. The sample lists about 200,000 distinct CDR3 sequences; roughly 8.1% were seen once. At least ten counts were recorded for this clonotype. The antigen remains undetermined. CDR3 size: 17 residues. Looked up from germline, CDR1 is SGHRS and CDR2 is YFSETQ. V lost 5 bases and J lost 2; bases outside the gene matches: 9. The chain uses TRBV5-1 and TRBJ2-3; 12 bases fit TRBD2. The clonotype was recovered from a male patient between 2 and 10 years old who had a stem cell transplant for acute myeloid leukemia, so the T cells may come from the graft donor. Sample: PBMCs, mostly from graft donor cells, taken 360 days after TCRalphabeta/CD19-depleted stem cell transplant. The CDR3 reads CASRKTSGGLFTDTQYF. The DNA of the CDR3 is TGCGCCAGCAGAAAGACTAGCGGGGGTCTCTTCACAGATACGCAGTATTTT.